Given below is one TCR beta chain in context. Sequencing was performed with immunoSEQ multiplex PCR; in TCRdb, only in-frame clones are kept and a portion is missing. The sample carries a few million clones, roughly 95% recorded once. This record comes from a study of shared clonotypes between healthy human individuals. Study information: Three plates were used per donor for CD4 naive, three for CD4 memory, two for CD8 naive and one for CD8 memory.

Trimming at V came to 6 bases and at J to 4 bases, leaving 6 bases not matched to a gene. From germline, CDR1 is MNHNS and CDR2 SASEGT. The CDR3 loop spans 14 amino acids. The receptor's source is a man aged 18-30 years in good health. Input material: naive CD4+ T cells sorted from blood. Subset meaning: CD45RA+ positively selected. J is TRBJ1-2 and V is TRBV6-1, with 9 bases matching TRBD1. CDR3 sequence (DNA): TGTGCCAGCAGGGGACAGGGTCTAGGCTATGGCTACACCTTC. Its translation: CASRGQGLGYGYTF.